This TCR beta chain derives from a study of tumor and adjacent non-tumor tissue in lung cancer. Study-level background: Stage I to III disease affected 9 to 10 men and roughly five women aged about 31 to 80.

The CDR3 sequence is 15 residues long. The germline CDR1 and CDR2 sequences are DFQATT and SNEGSKA (reference sequence). Comment on this clonotype: Germline is not matched at one junction end, which may reflect a read error.

TCRbeta libraries were built with three rounds of nested PCR, modified from ARM-PCR. TCRdb re-called the multiplex PCR reads through MiXCR, storing one row per CDR3 protein. The table lists tens of thousands of distinct CDR3 sequences, over 75% of them singletons. The template was RNA from unsorted bulk tissue. The TCR sequence derives from a woman between 45 and 65 years old with non-small cell lung cancer. The material sequenced was lung tumor tissue. The chain couples TRBV20-1 to TRBJ2-7; 13 bases are a match to TRBD2. This CDR3 is CYAQKPGLAGYEQYF. The CDR3, as DNA: TGTTATGCCCAGAAACCGGGACTAGCGGGATACGAGCAGTACTTC.